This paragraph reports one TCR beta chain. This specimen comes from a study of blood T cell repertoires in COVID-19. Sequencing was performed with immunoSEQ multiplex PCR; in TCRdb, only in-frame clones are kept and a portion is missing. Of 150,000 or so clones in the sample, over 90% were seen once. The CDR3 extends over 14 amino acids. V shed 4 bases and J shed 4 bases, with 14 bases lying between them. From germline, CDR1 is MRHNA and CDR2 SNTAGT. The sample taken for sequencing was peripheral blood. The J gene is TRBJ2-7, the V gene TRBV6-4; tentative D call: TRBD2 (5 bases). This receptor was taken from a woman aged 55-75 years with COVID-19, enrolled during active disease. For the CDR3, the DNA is TGTGCCAGCAGTGTTGACGACGGGGTATACGAGCAGTACTTC. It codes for CASSVDDGVYEQYF.